The 26 T cell receptor beta chains below come from one sample, sequenced in a study of shared clonotypes between healthy human individuals. Naive CD8 cells, CD45RO-negative and positively selected for CCR7, excluded terminally differentiated effector memory CD45RA+ cells. Repertoires were generated with immunoSEQ multiplex PCR, while TCRdb's copy carries only in-frame clones and drops some. The sample lists about 2.2 million clones, just under 95% seen once, with approximately 1.7% in the top ten. The sequencing input was naive CD8+ T cells from PBMCs. The source of these receptors is a young man in good health. Some clones in this sample may be carry-over from other donors' samples.

The gene calls are TRBV6-5 and TRBJ2-2; no firm D call. Trimming cost V 5 bases and J 3 bases, with 7 bases left between them. Germline values: CDR1 MNHEY, CDR2 SVGAGI. The CDR3 totals 13 residues. DNA of the CDR3: TGTGCCAGCAGTCCGACGGACACCGGGGAGCTGTTTTTT. Translated, it gives CASSPTDTGELFF.

The chain uses TRBV15 and TRBJ1-5, with 7 positions matching TRBD1. Germline lookup yields CDR1 LNHNV and CDR2 YYDKDF (reference sequence). Trimming at V came to 9 bases and at J to 3 bases, leaving 14 bases not matched to a gene. The CDR3 has 16 amino acids. The CDR3 coding sequence is TGTGCCACGTTGGAAACGACAGGGTTCGCCAATCAGCCCCAGCATTTT. Its protein is CATLETTGFANQPQHF.

V and J are TRBV6-6 and TRBJ2-3; TRBD2 might be the D (5 bases). Per the germline V gene, CDR1 is MNHNY and CDR2 is SVGAGI (reference sequence). CDR3 size: 15 residues. With 5 bases removed from V and 5 bases from J, the gap between germline ends came to 17 bases. The CDR3 nucleotides read TGTGCCAGCAGTCCCGGGGTTGTTAGGCGAGATACGCAGTATTTT. Translating gives CASSPGVVRRDTQYF.

The rearrangement uses TRBV28 and TRBJ1-4; D gene ambiguous. V lost 5 bases and J lost 8, with 30 bases in between. Germline V CDR1 and CDR2: MDHEN, SYDVKM. The CDR3 is 19 residues long. The CDR3 protein is CASSTRTWAERPWAEKLFF. As DNA, the CDR3 is TGTGCCAGCAGTACCCGTACCTGGGCAGAACGCCCTTGGGCCGAAAAACTGTTTTTT.

J is TRBJ2-1 and V is TRBV28; D tentatively reads TRBD1 or TRBD2 (5 bases each). CDR1 is MDHEN, CDR2 SYDVKM, per germline. CDR3 length: 11 amino acids. V was pared by 5 bases and J by 10 bases, with 9 bases between. CDR3 amino acids: CASSVGTEQFF. Here the CDR3 DNA reads TGTGCCAGCAGTGTGGGGACCGAGCAGTTCTTC. The full variable domain, with the rest looked up from reference TRBV28 and TRBJ2-1, is DVKVTQSSRYLVKRTGEKVFLECVQDMDHENMFWYRQDPGLGLRLIYFSYDVKMKEKGDIPEGYSVSREKKERFSLILESASTNQTSMYLCASSVGTEQFFGPGTRLTVL.

The chain has TRBV7-2 and TRBJ1-1; no firm D call. V shed 2 bases and J shed 7 bases, with 20 bases lying between them. Germline CDR1 reads SGHTA; CDR2 reads FQGNSA. This CDR3 is 16 amino acids long. CDR3 coding DNA: TGTGCCAGCAGCTTATTACCCCTCCCGGCAGATGGTGAAGCTTTCTTT. It yields the protein CASSLLPLPADGEAFF.

The chain joins TRBV25-1 to TRBJ2-7; 10 positions match TRBD1. V gave up 4 bases and J gave up 3 bases; unmatched junction bases: 6. The CDR3 sequence is 15 residues long. Germline CDR1 and CDR2: MGHDK and SYGVNS. This chain's CDR3 is CASSGVRDRGYEQYF. Here the CDR3 DNA reads TGTGCCAGCAGTGGGGTTAGGGACAGGGGCTACGAGCAGTACTTC.

V is TRBV7-9 and J is TRBJ2-1; D not certain. Per germline, CDR1 SEHNR and CDR2 FQNEAQ (reference sequence). This CDR3 has 16 residues. Trimming shortened V by 1 base and J by 4 bases, and 14 bases separated the two germline ends. The CDR3 coding sequence is TGTGCCAGCAGCTTAGTGGGTGGGTGGCTTTACAATGAGCAGTTCTTC. Amino acid sequence: CASSLVGGWLYNEQFF. Based on the CDR3 plus reference TRBV7-9 and TRBJ2-1, the full variable domain is DTGVSQNPRHKITKRGQNVTFRCDPISEHNRLYWYRQTLGQGPEFLTYFQNEAQLEKSRLLSDRFSAERPKGSFSTLEIQRTEQGDSAMYLCASSLVGGWLYNEQFFGPGTRLTVL.

The chain carries TRBV27 and TRBJ2-7, with 11 positions matching TRBD2. V shed 4 bases, J shed 6 bases, and the junction held 8 bases outside the gene matches. This CDR3 is 15 amino acids long. The V gene's germline CDR1 is MNHEY and CDR2 SMNVEV (reference sequence). In DNA form, the CDR3 reads TGTGCCAGCAGTTCCTCCGGGACTAGCGGTAGCGAGCAGTACTTC. Protein sequence: CASSSSGTSGSEQYF.

This clone showed up just once. The genes are TRBV13 and TRBJ2-3; 11 bases map to TRBD1. After removal of 5 bases from V and 6 bases from J, the junction contained 13 bases not matched to a gene. In germline, CDR1 is PRHDT, CDR2 FYEKMQ (reference sequence). The CDR3 has 17 residues. The CDR3 sequence is CASSRTTGTGGADTQYF. The CDR3 bases are TGTGCCAGCAGCCGTACAACCGGGACAGGGGGTGCTGATACGCAGTATTTT.

The chain uses TRBV28 and TRBJ1-2; maybe TRBD1 (5 bases). V shed 3 bases and J shed 6 bases, with 11 bases lying between them. Germline CDR1 MDHEN, CDR2 SYDVKM. The CDR3 runs 13 residues. Here the CDR3 reads CASSLTEAHGYTF. CDR3 coding DNA: TGTGCCAGCAGTTTGACAGAAGCCCATGGCTACACCTTC.

This chain connects TRBV4-1 to TRBJ1-5; TRBD1 matches 9 bases. This CDR3 contains 17 residues. V lost 1 base and J lost 8; bases outside the gene matches: 12. CDR1 and CDR2 from the germline V gene are MGHRA and YSYEKL. CDR3 loop: CASSQAFGTGIIKPQHF. CDR3 coding DNA: TGCGCCAGCAGCCAAGCTTTCGGGACAGGGATTATCAAGCCCCAGCATTTT.

Concerning this clone itself: The same CDR3 arises from other DNA sequences in this sample as well. J is TRBJ1-4 and V is TRBV7-9; maybe TRBD1 (6 bases). CDR1 and CDR2 (germline): SEHNR, FQNEAQ (reference sequence). CDR3 size: 14 residues. Trimming took off 3 bases at V and 7 bases at J, with 12 bases between the two ends. The CDR3 reads CASSFGGLSEKLFF. DNA of the CDR3: TGTGCCAGCAGCTTCGGGGGGCTCAGTGAAAAACTGTTTTTT.

V gene TRBV27 combines with J gene TRBJ1-2, with D unresolved. Trimming removed 3 bases at V and 4 bases at J, with 6 bases between. In germline, CDR1 is MNHEY, CDR2 SMNVEV (reference sequence). This CDR3 has 12 amino acids. The chain's CDR3 is CASSFKGYGYTF. CDR3 DNA sequence: TGTGCCAGCAGTTTCAAAGGCTATGGCTACACCTTC.

This clone appeared a single time. The V gene is TRBV14, the J gene TRBJ1-5, with 11 bases aligning to TRBD1. CDR3 size: 17 residues. V trimming: 0 bases; J trimming: 6 bases; junction bases outside the gene matches: 7. The germline CDR1 and CDR2 sequences are SGHDN and FVKESK. CDR3 amino acids: CASSQEAGTGGRQPQHF. CDR3 coding DNA: TGTGCCAGCAGCCAAGAGGCCGGGACAGGGGGGCGTCAGCCCCAGCATTTT.

The chain combines TRBV9 with TRBJ2-7; 9 nucleotides match TRBD2. J gave up 2 bases and V 3 bases, and 3 bases lay outside the gene matches. CDR3 size: 14 residues. The germline V gene has CDR1 SGDLS and CDR2 YYNGEE. CDR3 loop: CASSASGRTYEQYF. CDR3 sequence (DNA): TGTGCCAGCAGCGCCAGCGGGAGGACCTACGAGCAGTACTTC.

This chain joins TRBV27 and TRBJ2-7; D is ambiguous. The V gene lost 5 bases and the J gene lost 0 bases, with 11 bases spanning the gap. The germline CDR1 and CDR2 sequences are MNHEY and SMNVEV (reference sequence). CDR3 size: 14 residues. The CDR3 loop reads CASSRIASSYEQYF. CDR3 DNA sequence: TGTGCCAGCAGTCGAATAGCAAGCTCCTACGAGCAGTACTTC.

The chain employs TRBV7-9 and TRBJ2-7; unclear D gene. From germline, CDR1 is SEHNR and CDR2 FQNEAQ (reference sequence). Deletions cut 5 bases from V and 2 bases from J, with 13 bases between. The CDR3 is 14 amino acids. Here the CDR3 DNA reads TGTGCCAGCAGCACGCGGTTAGCCGCCTACGAGCAGTACTTC. Its protein product is CASSTRLAAYEQYF.

The V call is TRBV28, the J call TRBJ2-7; tentative D call: TRBD1 (6 bases). The CDR3 spans 13 residues. The ends were cut back, 5 bases at V and 0 bases at J, with 8 bases in the middle. Germline CDR1 MDHEN, CDR2 SYDVKM. CDR3 DNA: TGTGCCAGCAGTACAGGGTTCTCCTACGAGCAGTACTTC. This encodes CASSTGFSYEQYF.

Note on this clone: Within the sample, other DNA sequences also encode this same CDR3. This rearrangement joins TRBV19 to TRBJ2-7; TRBD2 matches at 9 bases. Germline CDR1 and CDR2: LNHDA and SQIVND (reference sequence). V was clipped by 6 bases and J by 3 bases; unmatched bases: 3. The CDR3 has 13 residues. CDR3 nucleotides: TGTGCCAGTAGGACTAGCGGAGACTACGAGCAGTACTTC. Translated, it gives CASRTSGDYEQYF. Full variable domain (remainder filled in from reference TRBV19 and TRBJ2-7): DGGITQSPKYLFRKEGQNVTLSCEQNLNHDAMYWYRQDPGQGLRLIYYSQIVNDFQKGDIAEGYSVSREKKESFPLTVTSAQKNPTAFYLCASRTSGDYEQYFGPGTRLTVT.

The J gene is TRBJ2-1, the V gene TRBV27; 9 bases map to TRBD2. CDR1 and CDR2 from the germline V gene are MNHEY and SMNVEV (reference sequence). The CDR3 covers 13 residues. Losses at the gene ends were 7 bases for V and 9 bases for J; bases not matched to a gene: 7. The CDR3 DNA reads TGTGCCAGCACCCAGGGACTAGCATCTGAGCAGTTCTTC. This translates into CASTQGLASEQFF.

The chain couples TRBV2 to TRBJ2-2, with D perhaps matching TRBD1 (6 bases). CDR3 length equals 16 residues. Trimming took 0 bases from V and 6 from J, leaving 14 bases between them. Germline assignment: CDR1 SNHLY and CDR2 FYNNEI. The CDR3 region has the DNA TGTGCCAGCAGTGAAGCGGAATTGGGGGCAGCCGGGGAGCTGTTTTTT. The encoded protein is CASSEAELGAAGELFF.

The chain uses TRBV5-4 and TRBJ2-1; D is possibly TRBD1 (5 bases). The germline V gene has CDR1 SGHNT and CDR2 YYREEE (reference sequence). V was clipped by 4 bases and J by 10 bases, with 12 bases between them. This CDR3 spans 12 amino acids. CDR3 sequence (DNA): TGTGCCAGCAGCGATGGGGCCAGGGAGCAGTTCTTC. This translates into CASSDGAREQFF.

The J gene is TRBJ2-3, the V gene TRBV7-2, with TRBD2 matching 7 bases. The J segment lost 2 bases and the V segment lost 5 bases, leaving 7 bases of the junction unmatched. This CDR3 contains 15 residues. Looked up from germline, CDR1 is SGHTA and CDR2 is FQGNSA. Here the CDR3 reads CASSPSGIHTDTQYF. CDR3 nucleotide sequence: TGTGCCAGCAGCCCTAGCGGAATCCACACAGATACGCAGTATTTT.

The V and J genes are TRBV19 and TRBJ2-2; a possible D gene is TRBD1 (6 bases). The V and J ends lost 8 bases and 4 bases respectively, with 20 bases between them. The length of the CDR3 is 16 residues. Germline lookup yields CDR1 LNHDA and CDR2 SQIVND (reference sequence). CDR3 sequence reads: CASGYPPDRPTGELFF. CDR3 DNA sequence: TGTGCCAGTGGCTATCCTCCAGACAGGCCCACCGGGGAGCTGTTTTTT.

Of note for this clone: Other DNA sequences from this sample encode an identical CDR3 as well. The genes are TRBV7-9 and TRBJ2-7, with D perhaps given as TRBD1 or TRBD2 (5 bases each). CDR3 size: 12 residues. Germline V lookup: CDR1 SEHNR, CDR2 FQNEAQ (reference sequence). V was cut by 0 bases and J by 7 bases, with 7 bases left in between. The DNA for the CDR3 is TGTGCCAGCAGCTTAGCGGGGGAAGAGCAGTACTTC. Protein: CASSLAGEEQYF.